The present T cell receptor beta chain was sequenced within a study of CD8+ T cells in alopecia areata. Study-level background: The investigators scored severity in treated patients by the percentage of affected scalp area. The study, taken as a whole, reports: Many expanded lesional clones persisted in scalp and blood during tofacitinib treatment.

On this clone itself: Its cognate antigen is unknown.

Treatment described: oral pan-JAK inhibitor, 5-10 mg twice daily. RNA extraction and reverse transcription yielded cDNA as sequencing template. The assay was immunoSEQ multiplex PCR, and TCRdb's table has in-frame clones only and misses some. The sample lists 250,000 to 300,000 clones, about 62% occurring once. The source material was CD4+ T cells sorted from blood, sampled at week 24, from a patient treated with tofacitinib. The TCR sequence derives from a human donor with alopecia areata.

CDR3: CASSQEQVSNIQYF. The CDR3 nucleotides are TGCGCCAGCAGCCAAGAACAAGTCAGTAACATTCAGTACTTC. The chain joins TRBV4-1 to TRBJ2-4; D not certain. Germline values: CDR1 MGHRA, CDR2 YSYEKL. This CDR3 region has 14 residues. Trimming removed 0 bases at V and 7 bases at J, with 10 bases between.